Each of the 15 T cell receptor beta chains below was sequenced from the same sample in a study of neoadjuvant anti-PD-1 for oral cavity cancer. Clones were sequenced by immunoSEQ multiplex PCR, and TCRdb holds only the in-frame ones, with some missing. The table shows approximately 83,000 clones, with around 80% occurring only once. Here the sequenced sample was PBMCs, taken before nivolumab (anti-PD-1) treatment. Receptors were obtained from a person aged 35-79 years with oral cavity squamous cell carcinoma.

The rearrangement links TRBV27 to TRBJ1-5, with a possible D match to TRBD1 (5 bases). Germline V gene sequence: CDR1 MNHEY, CDR2 SMNVEV (reference sequence). The CDR3 contains 13 residues. The V end lost 3 bases, the J end lost 5 bases, and 8 bases lay between the germline ends. The CDR3 loop is CASSFGGDQPQHF. CDR3 bases: TGTGCCAGCAGTTTCGGGGGGGATCAGCCCCAGCATTTT.

V gene TRBV5-4 combines with J gene TRBJ2-1; D unclear. This CDR3 comprises 12 residues. Germline V gene data show CDR1 as SGHNT and CDR2 as YYREEE (reference sequence). With 1 base removed from V and 11 bases from J, the gap between germline ends came to 10 bases. In DNA, the CDR3 is TGTGCCAGCAGCTTGAAGGGCGCTCAGCAGTTCTTC. Translated, it gives CASSLKGAQQFF.

There are many counts of this clone. J is TRBJ1-1 and V is TRBV7-8; D is ambiguous. The germline CDR1 and CDR2 sequences are SGHVS and FQNEAQ. V lost 4 bases and J lost 1, with 7 bases in between. The length of the CDR3 is 13 residues. The CDR3 loop reads CASSSLQNTEAFF. The CDR3 bases are TGTGCCAGCAGCTCCTTACAGAACACTGAAGCTTTCTTT.

This clone was recorded only once. The gene calls are TRBV2 and TRBJ2-1, with a weak D call TRBD2 (6 bases). This CDR3 has 13 amino acids. The germline gives CDR1 SNHLY, CDR2 FYNNEI. Trimming left V 5 bases short and J 5 bases short, with 10 bases between. CDR3 DNA sequence: TGTGCCAGCAGTCGGGACTTGGACAATGAGCAGTTCTTC. It translates to CASSRDLDNEQFF.

The rearrangement joins TRBV5-1 to TRBJ2-7; 8 nucleotides agree with TRBD1. Per germline, CDR1 SGHRS and CDR2 YFSETQ. Trimming removed 0 bases from V and 4 bases from J; junction bases left unmatched: 15. The CDR3 covers 18 residues. CDR3 in amino acids: CASSLVAGGFSSSYEQYF. CDR3 nucleotides: TGCGCCAGCAGCTTGGTGGCAGGGGGCTTTTCGTCATCATACGAGCAGTACTTC.

V gene TRBV5-1 combines with J gene TRBJ1-1; TRBD1 might be the D (5 bases). Germline CDR1 and CDR2: SGHRS and YFSETQ. The CDR3 is 16 residues long. V was clipped by 1 base and J by 4 bases, with 17 bases between them. This chain's CDR3 is CASSLTDSGRGTEAFF. DNA of the CDR3: TGCGCCAGCAGCTTGACAGACAGTGGTAGGGGCACTGAAGCTTTCTTT.

This chain joins TRBV12-2 and TRBJ2-4; the table calls TRBD2, which could not be checked here. TRBV12-2 is marked as a pseudogene. CDR3 length equals 16 residues. Here the CDR3 reads CASRLVGSVAKNIQYF. The CDR3 region has the DNA TGTGCAAGTCGCTTAGTGGGTAGCGTGGCCAAAAACATTCAGTACTTC.

V gene TRBV30 combines with J gene TRBJ2-5, with TRBD2 as a possible D gene (5 bases). Trimming pared 4 bases from V and 4 bases from J, leaving 13 bases between. In germline, CDR1 is GTSNPN, CDR2 SVGIG (reference sequence). The CDR3 has 13 amino acids. CDR3 protein: CAWTGGPTETQYF. In nucleotides, the CDR3 is TGTGCCTGGACTGGCGGGCCAACAGAGACCCAGTACTTC.

CDR3: CSTDRGTDTQYF. The CDR3 DNA reads TGCAGCACAGACAGGGGGACCGATACGCAGTATTTT. J is TRBJ2-3 and V is TRBV29-1; 9 bases are shared with TRBD1. This CDR3 region has 12 residues. Germline V gene lookup returns CDR1 SQVTM and CDR2 ANQGSEA. Trimming took 8 bases from V and 6 from J; bases not matched to a gene: 6.

The V gene is TRBV19, the J gene TRBJ2-2; D could derive from TRBD1 or TRBD2 (5 bases each). This CDR3 contains 14 residues. With 6 bases removed from V and 4 bases from J, the gap between germline ends came to 12 bases. Germline CDR1 LNHDA, CDR2 SQIVND (reference sequence). The CDR3 region is CASRPGTPTGELFF. The CDR3 DNA is TGTGCCAGTAGGCCCGGGACCCCCACCGGGGAGCTGTTTTTT. Supplemented by reference TRBV19 and TRBJ2-2, the full variable domain reads DGGITQSPKYLFRKEGQNVTLSCEQNLNHDAMYWYRQDPGQGLRLIYYSQIVNDFQKGDIAEGYSVSREKKESFPLTVTSAQKNPTAFYLCASRPGTPTGELFFGEGSRLTVL.

This rearrangement joins TRBV6-5 to TRBJ2-7; 10 nucleotides match TRBD1. With 0 bases clipped from V and 6 bases from J, the junction kept 5 bases outside the gene matches. CDR1 MNHEY and CDR2 SVGAGI come from the germline V gene. The CDR3 sequence is 15 residues long. CDR3 sequence: CASSYSTGGLGEQYF. The CDR3 DNA is TGTGCCAGCAGTTACTCGACAGGGGGCCTAGGCGAGCAGTACTTC.

This chain uses TRBV6-6 with TRBJ2-5, with 7 bases aligning to TRBD1. The CDR3 totals 15 residues. The germline V gene has CDR1 MNHNY and CDR2 SVGAGI (reference sequence). The V gene end was trimmed by 3 bases and the J gene end by 4 bases; junction bases not matched to a gene: 8. The CDR3 region is CASSYSTSGGETQYF. In nucleotides, the CDR3 is TGTGCCAGCAGTTATTCGACTTCAGGGGGAGAGACCCAGTACTTC.

The genes are TRBV6-5 and TRBJ2-1; either TRBD1 or TRBD2 may fit D (5 bases each). From germline, CDR1 is MNHEY and CDR2 SVGAGI. Trimming pared 5 bases from V and 4 bases from J, leaving 9 bases between. This CDR3 comprises 13 residues. The CDR3: CASSGTRYNEQFF. In DNA form, the CDR3 reads TGTGCCAGCAGTGGGACCCGGTACAATGAGCAGTTCTTC.

The rearrangement uses TRBV9 and TRBJ2-3; D call uncertain. V shed 4 bases and J shed 2 bases, with 11 bases lying between them. Germline V gives CDR1 SGDLS, CDR2 YYNGEE. CDR3 length equals 14 residues. The CDR3 region is CASSPWEATDTQYF. In nucleotides, the CDR3 is TGTGCCAGCAGCCCCTGGGAAGCCACAGATACGCAGTATTTT.

The V and J genes are TRBV6-5 and TRBJ2-7, with 10 bases lining up with TRBD1. CDR3 length: 14 residues. CDR1 MNHEY and CDR2 SVGAGI come from the germline V gene. V shed 6 bases and J 1 base; nucleotides not matched to a gene: 3. The CDR3 is CASRSGQGSYEQYF. For the CDR3, the DNA is TGTGCCAGCAGATCGGGACAGGGGTCCTACGAGCAGTACTTC.